This T cell receptor beta chain comes out of a study of identical twins. Study-level results: For zero-insertion analyses, partial confounding could come from invariant MAIT and iNKT cells.

Points on this clonotype: The antigen is not known.

TCRdb passed the 5' RACE reads through MiXCR, listing each CDR3 protein once. The sample includes some 230,000 distinct CDR3 sequences, 6.5% to 8% of them seen just once. Per the germline V gene, CDR1 is SGHNT and CDR2 is YYREEE (reference sequence). The CDR3 is 13 residues long. Unmatched junction bases numbered 0, after V lost 1 base and J lost 8 bases. These data were likewise used in another study, on T cells expressing NK-cell markers.

The sequence was collected from a woman aged 18-29 years in good health. The chain recombines TRBV5-4 with TRBJ2-1, with 10 bases lining up with TRBD2. Sequenced: CD8+ T cells sorted from blood. CDR3 amino acids: CASSLTSGDEQFF. The CDR3 coding sequence is TGTGCCAGCAGCTTGACTAGCGGGGATGAGCAGTTCTTC.